Listed below are T cell receptor beta chains from one sample, sequenced in a study of T and B cells in COVID-19 patients. TCRdb reanalysed the multiplex PCR reads using MiXCR and keeps one entry per CDR3 protein. The top ten clones hold about 3% of a sample with more than 15,000 distinct CDR3 sequences, about 30% of them seen once. Sequencing used blood. Receptor source: a human donor who had recovered from COVID-19. CDR3s include the opening cysteine and the closing phenylalanine or tryptophan. The D gene is left open where the match is weak. Size is omitted from some rows. Given values are once, few, many or a class for expanded clones.

J gene: TRBJ1-5; D gene: -; V gene: TRBV6-2/TRBV6-3; clone size: -; CDR3 DNA: TGTGCCAGCAGTTCCACGTCGAGGGTCAATCAGCCCCAGCATTTT; CDR3 protein: CASSSTSRVNQPQHF
J gene: TRBJ1-5; D gene: TRBD1; V gene: TRBV19; clone size: many; CDR3 DNA: TGTGCCAGTAGTATAGGAAGGGACAGGGATCGACCCCAGCATTTT; CDR3 protein: CASSIGRDRDRPQHF
J gene: TRBJ2-1; D gene: -; V gene: TRBV5-5; clone size: -; CDR3 DNA: TGCGCCAGCAGCCTTGGGTACAAGGTCTCGTTTCACAATGAGCAGTTCTTC; CDR3 protein: CASSLGYKVSFHNEQFF
J gene: TRBJ2-5; D gene: -; V gene: TRBV20-1; clone size: few; CDR3 DNA: TGCAGTGCTAGCATCTTAGCGGACTACCAAGAGACCCAGTACTTC; CDR3 protein: CSASILADYQETQYF
J gene: TRBJ1-6; D gene: -; V gene: TRBV13; clone size: few; CDR3 DNA: TGTGCCAGCAGCCCACCTCCCGGCTCCTATAATTCACCCCTCCACTTT; CDR3 protein: CASSPPPGSYNSPLHF
J gene: TRBJ2-3; D gene: -; V gene: TRBV10-3; clone size: -; CDR3 DNA: TGTGCCATCAGTGGAAGGGGGGATACGCAGTATTTT; CDR3 protein: CAISGRGDTQYF
J gene: TRBJ2-1; D gene: -; V gene: TRBV27; clone size: many; CDR3 DNA: TGTGCCAGCAGTTTCCAATCGTGGTATGAGCAGTTCTTC; CDR3 protein: CASSFQSWYEQFF
J gene: TRBJ2-1; D gene: -; V gene: TRBV7-6; clone size: -; CDR3 DNA: TGTGCCAGCAGCTCGACTCGTGGGACTTTGGGGTACAATGAGCAGTTCTTC; CDR3 protein: CASSSTRGTLGYNEQFF
J gene: TRBJ2-1; D gene: TRBD2; V gene: TRBV14; clone size: -; CDR3 DNA: TGTGCCAGCAGCCGCACTGGTGCGGGAGTAAGGAATGAGCAGTTCTTC; CDR3 protein: CASSRTGAGVRNEQFF
J gene: TRBJ1-3; D gene: -; V gene: TRBV18; clone size: few; CDR3 DNA: TGTGCCAGCTCACCGATCAGGGATCGGAACACCATATATTTT; CDR3 protein: CASSPIRDRNTIYF
J gene: TRBJ2-1; D gene: -; V gene: TRBV24-1; clone size: -; CDR3 DNA: TGTGCCACCAGTGAACGACATGAGCAGTTCTTC; CDR3 protein: CATSERHEQFF
J gene: TRBJ2-1; D gene: -; V gene: TRBV7-9; clone size: -; CDR3 DNA: TGTGCCAGCAGCTTAGGAGACTACTCTCGCCCGTCCTACAATGAGCAGTTCTTC; CDR3 protein: CASSLGDYSRPSYNEQFF
J gene: TRBJ1-3; D gene: -; V gene: TRBV19; clone size: once; CDR3 DNA: TGTGCCAGTAGTATAAGGGCAGTCTCTGGAAACACCATATATTTT; CDR3 protein: CASSIRAVSGNTIYF
J gene: TRBJ1-1; D gene: -; V gene: TRBV19; clone size: many; CDR3 DNA: TGTGCCAGTAAGTCCGGGGGCACTGAAGCTTTCTTT; CDR3 protein: CASKSGGTEAFF
J gene: TRBJ2-7; D gene: TRBD2; V gene: TRBV6-2/TRBV6-3; clone size: few; CDR3 DNA: TGTGCCAGCAGTCCGAGAGCGGGGTTCCCCTACGAGCAGTACTTC; CDR3 protein: CASSPRAGFPYEQYF
J gene: TRBJ2-5; D gene: TRBD1; V gene: TRBV6-2/TRBV6-3; clone size: medium-sized; CDR3 DNA: TGTGCCAGCCGCGACCCCCTCGGGACAGGGATAGAGACCCAGTACTTC; CDR3 protein: CASRDPLGTGIETQYF
J gene: TRBJ1-1; D gene: -; V gene: TRBV27; clone size: -; CDR3 DNA: TGTGCCAGCAGTCCTTCTAAAACCGGATGGACGACCACGACAAGTATCTTT; CDR3 protein: CASSPSKTGWTTTTSIF
J gene: TRBJ1-6; D gene: TRBD1; V gene: TRBV28; clone size: -; CDR3 DNA: TGTGCCAGCACTATGACAGGGTTCAATTCACCCCTCCACTTT; CDR3 protein: CASTMTGFNSPLHF
J gene: TRBJ2-1; D gene: TRBD2; V gene: TRBV29-1; clone size: medium-sized; CDR3 DNA: TGCAGCGTCTCCGGGACTAGCGGCTACAATGAGCAGTTCTTC; CDR3 protein: CSVSGTSGYNEQFF
J gene: TRBJ1-5; D gene: -; V gene: TRBV6-1; clone size: few; CDR3 DNA: TGTGCCAGCAGTGATTCAACAGGTTTCAGCAATCAGCCCCAGCATTTT; CDR3 protein: CASSDSTGFSNQPQHF
J gene: TRBJ2-6; D gene: -; V gene: TRBV6-5; clone size: -; CDR3 DNA: TGTGCCAGCAGGCCGGTATTGACCGGGGCCAACGTCCTGACTTTC; CDR3 protein: CASRPVLTGANVLTF
J gene: TRBJ2-1; D gene: TRBD2; V gene: TRBV6-5; clone size: many; CDR3 DNA: TGTGCCACCAAAGGACTAGCGGTTTACAATGAGCAGTTCTTC; CDR3 protein: CATKGLAVYNEQFF
J gene: TRBJ2-1; D gene: TRBD2; V gene: TRBV20-1; clone size: once; CDR3 DNA: TGCAGTGCAGGGAGCGGGAGGCGGGATGAGCAGTTCTTC; CDR3 protein: CSAGSGRRDEQFF
J gene: TRBJ1-3; D gene: -; V gene: TRBV7-9; clone size: -; CDR3 DNA: TGTGCCAGCCCCTCCTACACGAAGGACTCTGGAAACACCATATATTTT; CDR3 protein: CASPSYTKDSGNTIYF
J gene: TRBJ1-5; D gene: -; V gene: TRBV6-6; clone size: -; CDR3 DNA: TGTGCCAGCAGTTACTCTATCGTCCAGCCCCAGCATTTT; CDR3 protein: CASSYSIVQPQHF
J gene: TRBJ2-1; D gene: TRBD2; V gene: TRBV7-2; clone size: few; CDR3 DNA: TGTGCCAGCAGCTTAGGGGTTAGCGGGGGCAATGAGCAGTTCTTC; CDR3 protein: CASSLGVSGGNEQFF
J gene: TRBJ2-3; D gene: -; V gene: TRBV6-2/TRBV6-3; clone size: few; CDR3 DNA: TGTGCCAGCAACCTAGGACGGGATACGCAGTATTTT; CDR3 protein: CASNLGRDTQYF
J gene: TRBJ2-5; D gene: -; V gene: TRBV15; clone size: medium-sized; CDR3 DNA: TGTGCCACCAGCAGAAGGGAGACCCAGTACTTC; CDR3 protein: CATSRRETQYF
J gene: TRBJ2-7; D gene: -; V gene: TRBV20-1; clone size: -; CDR3 DNA: TGCAGTGCTAGAGATTGGGCTAACTCCTACGAGCAGTACTTC; CDR3 protein: CSARDWANSYEQYF
J gene: TRBJ1-1; D gene: TRBD1; V gene: TRBV30; clone size: -; CDR3 DNA: TGTGCCTGGAGTCCCTACAGGGGGACTGAAGCTTTCTTT; CDR3 protein: CAWSPYRGTEAFF
J gene: TRBJ2-3; D gene: TRBD2; V gene: TRBV20-1; clone size: -; CDR3 DNA: TGCAGTGCTGCGAGCGGGAGCGGGGATACGCAGTATTTT; CDR3 protein: CSAASGSGDTQYF
J gene: TRBJ1-2; D gene: TRBD1; V gene: TRBV5-1; clone size: -; CDR3 DNA: TGCGCCAGCAGCTTCGACAGGGACTATGGCTACACCTTC; CDR3 protein: CASSFDRDYGYTF
J gene: TRBJ1-2; D gene: TRBD1; V gene: TRBV6-5; clone size: many; CDR3 DNA: TGTGCCAGCAGTTACTCGACAGGGGGGGGCTATGGCTACACCTTC; CDR3 protein: CASSYSTGGGYGYTF
J gene: TRBJ2-7; D gene: TRBD1; V gene: TRBV27; clone size: medium-sized; CDR3 DNA: TGTGCCAGCAAAAAACAGGGGGCGACCACCTACGAGCAGTACTTC; CDR3 protein: CASKKQGATTYEQYF
J gene: TRBJ2-5; D gene: -; V gene: TRBV19; clone size: -; CDR3 DNA: TGTGCCAGTAGTGGGGGAGTACCACAGAGCTTCCAAGAGACCCAGTACTTC; CDR3 protein: CASSGGVPQSFQETQYF
J gene: TRBJ1-2; D gene: TRBD1; V gene: TRBV29-1; clone size: -; CDR3 DNA: TGCAGCGTTGCCGGGACAGGGTTGGGCTATGGCTACACCTTC; CDR3 protein: CSVAGTGLGYGYTF
J gene: TRBJ2-2; D gene: -; V gene: TRBV5-8; clone size: -; CDR3 DNA: TGTGCCAGCAGCAACAGGGACACCGGGGAGCTGTTTTTT; CDR3 protein: CASSNRDTGELFF
J gene: TRBJ2-3; D gene: -; V gene: TRBV29-1; clone size: medium-sized; CDR3 DNA: TGCAGCGGGCTTCTAGGGCACACAGATACGCAGTATTTT; CDR3 protein: CSGLLGHTDTQYF
J gene: TRBJ2-5; D gene: TRBD2; V gene: TRBV5-5; clone size: once; CDR3 DNA: TGTGCCAGCCTACTTCAGCGGGAACGGGAGACCCAGTACTTC; CDR3 protein: CASLLQRERETQYF
J gene: TRBJ1-2; D gene: -; V gene: TRBV10-3; clone size: -; CDR3 DNA: TGTGCCATCAGTGAGTCGAGGGAGCGCTACACCTTC; CDR3 protein: CAISESRERYTF
J gene: TRBJ2-3; D gene: -; V gene: TRBV5-4; clone size: many; CDR3 DNA: TGTGCCAGCAGCTCGACAGCTAGCACAGATACGCAGTATTTT; CDR3 protein: CASSSTASTDTQYF
J gene: TRBJ1-2; D gene: -; V gene: TRBV6-4; clone size: -; CDR3 DNA: TGTGCCAGCAGTTCCGCACCGGGGGACTCTAACTATGGCTACACCTTC; CDR3 protein: CASSSAPGDSNYGYTF
J gene: TRBJ1-1; D gene: -; V gene: TRBV6-1; clone size: -; CDR3 DNA: TGTGCCAGCAGTGTCAGCACTGAAGCTTTCTTT; CDR3 protein: CASSVSTEAFF
J gene: TRBJ1-1; D gene: TRBD1; V gene: TRBV5-6; clone size: -; CDR3 DNA: TGTGCCAGCAGCTTGGGGACAGGGGTCACTGAAGCTTTCTTT; CDR3 protein: CASSLGTGVTEAFF
J gene: TRBJ1-1; D gene: -; V gene: TRBV19; clone size: few; CDR3 DNA: TGTGCCAGTAGCCTGAGGGGTGGTGAAGCTTTCTTT; CDR3 protein: CASSLRGGEAFF
J gene: TRBJ2-3; D gene: TRBD2; V gene: TRBV19; clone size: medium-sized; CDR3 DNA: TGTGCCACGGGGGGTGGGCTCGCGCAGTATTTT; CDR3 protein: CATGGGLAQYF
J gene: TRBJ1-4; D gene: -; V gene: TRBV6-5; clone size: few; CDR3 DNA: TGTGCCAGCAGCATTAGGGATGCAACTAATGAAAAACTGTTTTTT; CDR3 protein: CASSIRDATNEKLFF
J gene: TRBJ2-5; D gene: TRBD2; V gene: TRBV27; clone size: -; CDR3 DNA: TGTGCCAGCAGTGGGACTAGCGGGGGGGTAGGGCAAGAGACCCAGTACTTC; CDR3 protein: CASSGTSGGVGQETQYF